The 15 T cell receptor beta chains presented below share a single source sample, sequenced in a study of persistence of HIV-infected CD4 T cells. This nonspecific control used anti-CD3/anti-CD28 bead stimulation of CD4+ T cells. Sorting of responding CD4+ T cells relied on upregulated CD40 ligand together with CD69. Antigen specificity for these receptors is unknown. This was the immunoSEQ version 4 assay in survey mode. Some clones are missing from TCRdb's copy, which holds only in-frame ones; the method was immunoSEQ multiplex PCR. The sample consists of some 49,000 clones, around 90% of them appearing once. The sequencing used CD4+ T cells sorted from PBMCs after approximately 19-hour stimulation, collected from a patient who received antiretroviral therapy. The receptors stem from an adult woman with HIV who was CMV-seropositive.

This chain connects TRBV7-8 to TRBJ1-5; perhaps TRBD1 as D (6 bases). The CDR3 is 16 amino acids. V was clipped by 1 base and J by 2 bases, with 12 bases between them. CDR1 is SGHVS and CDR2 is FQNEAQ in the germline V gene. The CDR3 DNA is TGTGCCAGCAGCTTAGGGGGGGGGCGCCGCAATCAGCCCCAGCATTTT. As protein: CASSLGGGRRNQPQHF. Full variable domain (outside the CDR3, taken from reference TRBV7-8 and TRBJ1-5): GAGVSQSPRYKVAKRGQDVALRCDPISGHVSLFWYQQALGQGPEFLTYFQNEAQLDKSGLPSDRFFAERPEGSVSTLKIQRTQQEDSAVYLCASSLGGGRRNQPQHFGDGTRLSIL.

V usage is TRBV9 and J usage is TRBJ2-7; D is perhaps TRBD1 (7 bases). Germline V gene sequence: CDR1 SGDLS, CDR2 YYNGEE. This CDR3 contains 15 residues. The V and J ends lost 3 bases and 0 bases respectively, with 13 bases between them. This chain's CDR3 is CASSAGGQNSYEQYF. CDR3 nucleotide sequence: TGTGCCAGCAGCGCCGGGGGACAGAACTCCTACGAGCAGTACTTC.

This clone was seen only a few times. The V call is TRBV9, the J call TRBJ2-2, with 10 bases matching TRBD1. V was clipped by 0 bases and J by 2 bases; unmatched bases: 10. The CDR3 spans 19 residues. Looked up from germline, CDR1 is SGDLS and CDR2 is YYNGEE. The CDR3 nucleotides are TGTGCCAGCAGCGTAGCTGGACAGGGGGGTGGTGGTAACACCGGGGAGCTGTTTTTT. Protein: CASSVAGQGGGGNTGELFF. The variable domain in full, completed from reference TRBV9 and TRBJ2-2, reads DSGVTQTPKHLITATGQRVTLRCSPRSGDLSVYWYQQSLDQGLQFLIQYYNGEERAKGNILERFSAQQFPDLHSELNLSSLELGDSALYFCASSVAGQGGGGNTGELFFGEGSRLTVL.

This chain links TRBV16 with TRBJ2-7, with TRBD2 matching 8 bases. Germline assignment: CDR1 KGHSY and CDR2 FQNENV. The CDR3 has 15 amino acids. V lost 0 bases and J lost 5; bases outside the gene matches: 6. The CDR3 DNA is TGTGCCAGCAGCCAATCCCGCGGGGGGTTCGACGAGCAGTACTTC. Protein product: CASSQSRGGFDEQYF.

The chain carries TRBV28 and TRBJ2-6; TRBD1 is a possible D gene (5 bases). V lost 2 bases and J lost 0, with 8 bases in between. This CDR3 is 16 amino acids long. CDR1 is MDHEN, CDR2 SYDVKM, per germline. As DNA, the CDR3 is TGTGCCAGCAGTTTAGGCAGGGCCTCTGGGGCCAACGTCCTGACTTTC. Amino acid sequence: CASSLGRASGANVLTF.

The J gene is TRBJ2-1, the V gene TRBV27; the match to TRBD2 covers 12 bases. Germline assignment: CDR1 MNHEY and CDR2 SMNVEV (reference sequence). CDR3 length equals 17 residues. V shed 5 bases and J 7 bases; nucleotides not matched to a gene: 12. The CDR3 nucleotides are TGTGCCAGCAGTCCGGCGGGCACTAGCGGGAGGCGGAATGAGCAGTTCTTC. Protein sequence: CASSPAGTSGRRNEQFF.

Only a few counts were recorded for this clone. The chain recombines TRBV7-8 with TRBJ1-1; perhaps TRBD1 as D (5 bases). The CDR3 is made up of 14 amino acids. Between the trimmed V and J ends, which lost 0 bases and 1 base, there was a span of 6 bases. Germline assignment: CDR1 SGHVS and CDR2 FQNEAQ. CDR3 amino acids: CASSLAGQNTEAFF. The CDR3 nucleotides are TGTGCCAGCAGCTTAGCCGGACAGAACACTGAAGCTTTCTTT.

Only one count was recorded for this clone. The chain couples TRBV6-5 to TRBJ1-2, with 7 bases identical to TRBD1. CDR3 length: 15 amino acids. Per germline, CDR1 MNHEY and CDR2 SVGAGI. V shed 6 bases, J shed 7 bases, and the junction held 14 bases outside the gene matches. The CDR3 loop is CASSQQQGRFFGYTF. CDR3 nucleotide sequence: TGTGCCAGCAGCCAACAACAGGGGCGGTTCTTTGGCTACACCTTC.

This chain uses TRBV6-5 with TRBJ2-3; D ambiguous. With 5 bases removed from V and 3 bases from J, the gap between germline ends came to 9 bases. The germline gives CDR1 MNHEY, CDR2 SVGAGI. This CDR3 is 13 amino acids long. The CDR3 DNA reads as TGTGCCAGCAGTCCCTACCGTACAGATACGCAGTATTTT. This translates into CASSPYRTDTQYF.

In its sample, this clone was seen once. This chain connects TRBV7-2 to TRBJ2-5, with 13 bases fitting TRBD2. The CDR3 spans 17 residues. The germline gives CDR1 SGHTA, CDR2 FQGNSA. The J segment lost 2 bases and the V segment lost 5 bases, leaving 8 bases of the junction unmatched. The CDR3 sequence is CASSPGLAGVKQETQYF. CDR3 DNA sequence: TGTGCCAGCAGCCCCGGACTAGCGGGGGTAAAACAAGAGACCCAGTACTTC.

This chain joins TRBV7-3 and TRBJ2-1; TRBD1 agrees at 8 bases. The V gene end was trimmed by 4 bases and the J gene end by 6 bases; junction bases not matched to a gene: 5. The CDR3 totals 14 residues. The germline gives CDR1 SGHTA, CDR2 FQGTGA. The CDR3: CASSSGQARNEQFF. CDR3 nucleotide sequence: TGTGCCAGCAGCTCGGGACAGGCTCGCAATGAGCAGTTCTTC.

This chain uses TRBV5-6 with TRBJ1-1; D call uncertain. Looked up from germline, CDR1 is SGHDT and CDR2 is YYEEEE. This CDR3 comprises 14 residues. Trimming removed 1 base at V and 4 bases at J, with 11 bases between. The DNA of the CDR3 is TGTGCCAGCAGCTTGAGGAGAGTGAGCACTGAAGCTTTCTTT. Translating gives CASSLRRVSTEAFF.

The CDR3 DNA follows: TGTGCCAGCAGCTTAGCGAGTCCGAAGAACACTGAAGCTTTCTTT. It yields the protein CASSLASPKNTEAFF. This chain joins TRBV7-2 and TRBJ1-1, with unresolved D. This CDR3 contains 15 residues. Germline CDR1 reads SGHTA; CDR2 reads FQGNSA. V was cut by 0 bases and J by 1 base, with 9 bases left in between. Complete variable domain (other parts from reference TRBV7-2 and TRBJ1-1): GAGVSQSPSNKVTEKGKDVELRCDPISGHTALYWYRQSLGQGLEFLIYFQGNSAPDKSGLPSDRFSAERTGGSVSTLTIQRTQQEDSAVYLCASSLASPKNTEAFFGQGTRLTVV.

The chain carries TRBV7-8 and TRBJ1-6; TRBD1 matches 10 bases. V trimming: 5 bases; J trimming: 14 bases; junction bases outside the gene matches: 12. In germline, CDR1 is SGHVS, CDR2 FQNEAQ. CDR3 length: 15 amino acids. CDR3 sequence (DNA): TGTGCCAGCAGCAACCGGGACAGGGGTTCGCTGGCCCTCCACTTT. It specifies CASSNRDRGSLALHF.

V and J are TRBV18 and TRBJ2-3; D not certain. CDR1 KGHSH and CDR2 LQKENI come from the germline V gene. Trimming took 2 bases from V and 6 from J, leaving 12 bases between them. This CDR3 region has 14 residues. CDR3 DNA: TGTGCCAGCTCACCATTAGGCCCTCGGGATACGCAGTATTTT. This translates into CASSPLGPRDTQYF. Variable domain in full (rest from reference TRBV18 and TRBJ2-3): NAGVMQNPRHLVRRRGQEARLRCSPMKGHSHVYWYRQLPEEGLKFMVYLQKENIIDESGMPKERFSAEFPKEGPSILRIQQVVRGDSAAYFCASSPLGPRDTQYFGPGTRLTVL.